Detailed here is one TCR beta chain. Its specificity is unknown. The sample is drawn from a study of CD8 T cells in ankylosing spondylitis. Whole-study findings and limits: A motif in TCR beta, a set of several highly homologous variants, appeared characteristic of ankylosing spondylitis blood.

TCRdb itself ran the 5' RACE reads through MiXCR, one entry per CDR3 protein. The sample contains about 700,000 distinct CDR3 sequences, roughly 19% of which appear only once. The receptor was isolated from a male donor with ankylosing spondylitis. The material sequenced was blood, either unsorted or a sorted T cell fraction (not recorded which).

The CDR3 here is CSARPNRGISYEQYF. As DNA, the CDR3 is TGCAGTGCTAGACCGAACAGGGGGATCTCCTACGAGCAGTACTTC. The V and J genes are TRBV20-1 and TRBJ2-7, with TRBD1 identical over 8 bases. Germline V gene sequence: CDR1 DFQATT, CDR2 SNEGSKA (reference sequence). This CDR3 is built from 15 residues. V trimming: 2 bases; J trimming: 0 bases; junction bases outside the gene matches: 6.